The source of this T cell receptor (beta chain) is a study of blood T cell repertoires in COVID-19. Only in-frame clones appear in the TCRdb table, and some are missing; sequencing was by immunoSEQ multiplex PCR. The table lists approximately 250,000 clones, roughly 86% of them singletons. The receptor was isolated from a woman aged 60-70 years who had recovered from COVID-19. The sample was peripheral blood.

CDR3 nucleotide sequence: TGTGCCAGCAGCTTAATGGGAGGGGGGAATGAGCAGTTCTTC. This gives the protein CASSLMGGGNEQFF. The rearrangement uses TRBV7-3 and TRBJ2-1, with a tentative D call TRBD2 (7 bases). CDR1 is SGHTA, CDR2 FQGTGA, per germline. V lost 1 base, J lost 7 bases, and 11 bases lay in between. This CDR3 has 14 residues. The entire variable domain, with the rest obtained from reference TRBV7-3 and TRBJ2-1, is as follows: GAGVSQTPSNKVTEKGKYVELRCDPISGHTALYWYRQSLGQGPEFLIYFQGTGAADDSGLPNDRFFAVRPEGSVSTLKIQRTERGDSAVYLCASSLMGGGNEQFFGPGTRLTVL.